Listed below are T cell receptor beta chains from one sample, sequenced in a study of cytomegalovirus exposure and HLA in healthy donors. The method was immunoSEQ multiplex PCR; TCRdb's version includes in-frame clones alone and lacks a portion of them. Here the sample spans about 180,000 clones, 60% to 80% being singletons. The source material was PBMCs. The receptors shown here come from a man aged 35 to 55 in good health and CMV-seropositive. Each CDR3 is given with its conserved first and last residue. Each record gives: clone size, V gene, J gene, D gene, CDR3 DNA, CDR3 protein. A D gene is named only where the DNA matches it firmly. Clone size is given for some rows only: seen once, a few or many times, or a class if the clone is expanded.

>-|TRBV7-9|TRBJ2-1|TRBD2
TGTGCCAGCAGCCTAGCGGGAGGGAATGAGCAGTTCTTC
CASSLAGGNEQFF
>-|TRBV9|TRBJ2-7|TRBD1
TGTGCCAGCAGCCCACACCCCGGGACAGGGGTCCTCGAGCAGTACTTC
CASSPHPGTGVLEQYF
>-|TRBV30|TRBJ1-1|-
TGTGCCTGGAGCCCAGGGGTGGGGAACACTGAAGCTTTCTTT
CAWSPGVGNTEAFF
>-|TRBV14|TRBJ1-1|-
TGTGCCAGCAGCCAAGTGGGAGGCATCTATACTGAAGCTTTCTTT
CASSQVGGIYTEAFF
>-|TRBV5-1|TRBJ1-2|TRBD1
TGCGCCAGCAGCTTAGGACAGGGGACTAACTATGGCTACACCTTC
CASSLGQGTNYGYTF
>-|TRBV7-8|TRBJ2-7|-
TGTGCCAAGCGAGAGGGCCGGAGTCCCCGATTGCCCTACGAGCAGTACTTC
CAKREGRSPRLPYEQYF
>-|TRBV6-6|TRBJ2-3|-
TGTGCCAGCAGTTCCGGTATAAGAGGGGATACGCAGTATTTT
CASSSGIRGDTQYF
>-|TRBV4-2|TRBJ1-5|-
TGTGCCAGCAGCCCCGGGACTGGATCGAGGGGTGACAATCAGCCCCAGCATTTT
CASSPGTGSRGDNQPQHF
>-|TRBV29-1|TRBJ2-5|-
TGCAGCGTTGACTTAGGGAGCGACGAGACCCAGTACTTC
CSVDLGSDETQYF
>-|TRBV5-6|TRBJ2-5|TRBD1
TGTGCCAGCAGCTTGGAATTGACAGGGACGGGGGAGACCCAGTACTTC
CASSLELTGTGETQYF
>-|TRBV15|TRBJ1-5|-
TGTGCCACCAGCAGAGACCCTTCCAGTCAGCCCCAGCATTTT
CATSRDPSSQPQHF
>-|TRBV5-4|TRBJ2-7|TRBD2
TGTGCCAGCAGCTTACTAGCGGGAGGCAACGAGCAGTACTTC
CASSLLAGGNEQYF
>-|TRBV6-5|TRBJ2-1|TRBD1
TGTGCCAGCAGTTCCCCCACCGGGACAGCGTCCAAGCAGTTCTTC
CASSSPTGTASKQFF
>-|TRBV7-6|TRBJ2-1|TRBD2
TGTGCCAGCAGCTGGGGACTAGCGGGAGACAATGAGCAGTTCTTC
CASSWGLAGDNEQFF
>-|TRBV2|TRBJ2-7|TRBD1
TGTGCCAGCAGTGTACAGGGGGTAAGCGAGCAGTACTTC
CASSVQGVSEQYF
>-|TRBV6-6|TRBJ1-3|-
TGTGCCAGCAGCCCCGGGGACATCGCCGGCGTTATTGGCTTT
CASSPGDIAGVIGF
>-|TRBV28|TRBJ2-4|TRBD1
TGTGCCAGCAGTTTATCGGGCAGGGGGAACATTCAGTACTTC
CASSLSGRGNIQYF
>few|TRBV14|TRBJ2-7|-
TGTGCCAGCAGCCAATGGGATGCTAGGGGCGAGCAGTACTTC
CASSQWDARGEQYF
>-|TRBV6-4|TRBJ2-1|TRBD1
TGTGCCAGCAGTGACAGGGGGCACAATGAGCAGTTCTTC
CASSDRGHNEQFF
>few|TRBV14|TRBJ2-4|TRBD2
TGTGCCAGCAGCCCGACTAGCGGACAAAACATTCAGTACTTC
CASSPTSGQNIQYF
>-|TRBV20-1|TRBJ1-2|-
TGCAGTGCTGGCAGTTACTATGGCTACACCTTC
CSAGSYYGYTF
>-|TRBV18|TRBJ1-1|-
TGTGCCAGCTCACCCCAGGGTGGGAACACTGAAGCTTTCTTT
CASSPQGGNTEAFF
>-|TRBV9|TRBJ2-7|TRBD2
TGTGCCAGCAGCATTGGGACTAGCGTAGGTCTGGGCGAGCAGTACTTC
CASSIGTSVGLGEQYF
>-|TRBV7-3|TRBJ2-7|-
TGTGCCAGCAGCCTTGGGGCCTCCTACGAGCAGTACTTC
CASSLGASYEQYF
>once|TRBV10-3|TRBJ2-1|TRBD1
TGTGCCAACCGCGGACAGGGGTACAATGAGCAGTTCTTC
CANRGQGYNEQFF
>-|TRBV2|TRBJ1-1|-
TGTGCCAGCAGTTCTCAGGGCGGCACTGAAGCTTTCTTT
CASSSQGGTEAFF
>-|TRBV7-3|TRBJ2-1|TRBD1
TGTGCCAGCAGCCGGGGACAGGGGGCGCGGAATGAGCAGTTCTTC
CASSRGQGARNEQFF
>-|TRBV5-1|TRBJ1-3|-
TGCGCCAGCAGCTTGGAAGCGGGGGACTCTGGAAGCACCATATATTTT
CASSLEAGDSGSTIYF
>-|TRBV9|TRBJ2-1|-
TGTGCCAGCAGCGTGGGACTTCCCGGCATAAACTCCTACAATGAGCAGTTCTTC
CASSVGLPGINSYNEQFF
>-|TRBV19|TRBJ1-5|TRBD1
TGTGCCAGTAGTGCCCGGGACAGGGGAAACCTTCAGCCCCAGCATTTT
CASSARDRGNLQPQHF
>few|TRBV9|TRBJ2-7|-
TGTGCCAGCAGCGTAGGATCAGGGCTCTACTACGAGCAGTACTTC
CASSVGSGLYYEQYF
>-|TRBV6-1|TRBJ1-1|-
TGTGCCAGCAGTCCTCGTACCGGTGGAGGAGGAGCTTTCTTT
CASSPRTGGGGAFF
>-|TRBV7-2|TRBJ2-7|-
TGTGCCAGCAGCTTAGTTGGGGCGGTCGAGCAGTACTTC
CASSLVGAVEQYF
>-|TRBV6-1|TRBJ2-7|-
TGTGCCAGCAGTTCGCGCGGCTACGAGCAGTACTTC
CASSSRGYEQYF
>-|TRBV2|TRBJ1-2|-
TGTGCCAGCCGAATATTGGGCTCTGGCTACACCTTC
CASRILGSGYTF
>once|TRBV5-1|TRBJ2-1|TRBD2
TGCGCCAGCAGCTGGGGACTAGCGGGATCGGGCTCCTACAATGAGCAGTTCTTC
CASSWGLAGSGSYNEQFF
>-|TRBV5-6|TRBJ2-4|-
TGTGCCAGCAGCACACAGGGAGCCAAAAACAGTCAGTACTTC
CASSTQGAKNSQYF
>few|TRBV11-3|TRBJ1-2|-
TGTGCCAGCAGCTTAGGTCCCCTAAATGGCTACACCTTC
CASSLGPLNGYTF
>-|TRBV7-2|TRBJ1-1|TRBD1
TGTGCCAGCAGCCAGACAGGGTTCACTGAAGCTTTCTTT
CASSQTGFTEAFF
>-|TRBV6-5|TRBJ2-1|TRBD2
TGTGCCAGCAGTATTAGCGGGAGCTCCTACAATGAGCAGTTCTTC
CASSISGSSYNEQFF
>few|TRBV6-1|TRBJ1-1|TRBD1
TGTGCCAGCAGAAAAGACAGGGGCTATGAAGCTTTCTTT
CASRKDRGYEAFF
>-|TRBV7-3|TRBJ1-1|TRBD1
TGTGCCAGCAGCTTCGGGACAGGGAACACTGAAGCTTTCTTT
CASSFGTGNTEAFF
>-|TRBV9|TRBJ2-2|TRBD1
TGTGCCAGCAGCGTAGGTGGACAGGGGTTCGGGGAGCTGTTTTTT
CASSVGGQGFGELFF
>-|TRBV5-6|TRBJ1-6|-
TGTGCCAGCAGCGTTGGACAGTATAATTCACCCCTCCACTTT
CASSVGQYNSPLHF
>once|TRBV20-1|TRBJ1-2|-
TGCAGTGCTAGACACACGTATGGCTACACCTTC
CSARHTYGYTF
>once|TRBV7-9|TRBJ1-4|TRBD1
TGTGCCAGCAGCCCGGGACAGTACAATGAAAAACTGTTTTTT
CASSPGQYNEKLFF
>-|TRBV6-1|TRBJ1-1|TRBD1
TGTGCCAGCAGTCCACACAGGGGGAAGGCTGAAGCTTTCTTT
CASSPHRGKAEAFF
>-|TRBV27|TRBJ1-2|-
TGTGCCAGCAGGGCCGACAGAAAATATGGCTACACCTTC
CASRADRKYGYTF
>-|TRBV28|TRBJ2-1|TRBD2
TGTGCCAGCAGTTTATGGCCCTTCGGGAGATCCGGGGGGGAGCAGTTCTTC
CASSLWPFGRSGGEQFF
>few|TRBV9|TRBJ1-4|TRBD1
TGTGCCAGCAGCTTAAGGGACAGTCCAACTAATGAAAAACTGTTTTTT
CASSLRDSPTNEKLFF
>once|TRBV7-9|TRBJ1-2|TRBD1
TGTGCCAGCAGTCAGCTGGCAGGGGGGACTAACTATGGCTACACCTTC
CASSQLAGGTNYGYTF
>-|TRBV11-2|TRBJ2-4|-
TGTGCCAGCAGCGTACATGCGGTAGCCAAAAACATTCAGTACTTC
CASSVHAVAKNIQYF
>-|TRBV7-2|TRBJ2-5|TRBD2
TGTGCCAGCAGCGGCAGACTAGCGGGAGGAGAGACCCAGTACTTC
CASSGRLAGGETQYF
>-|TRBV28|TRBJ1-1|-
TGTGCCAGCAGTTTAACCGTCCTGACAGGTGGTAACACTGAAGCTTTCTTT
CASSLTVLTGGNTEAFF
>-|TRBV2|TRBJ1-1|TRBD1
TGTGCCAGCGAGGGACAGCTCATGAACACTGAAGCTTTCTTT
CASEGQLMNTEAFF